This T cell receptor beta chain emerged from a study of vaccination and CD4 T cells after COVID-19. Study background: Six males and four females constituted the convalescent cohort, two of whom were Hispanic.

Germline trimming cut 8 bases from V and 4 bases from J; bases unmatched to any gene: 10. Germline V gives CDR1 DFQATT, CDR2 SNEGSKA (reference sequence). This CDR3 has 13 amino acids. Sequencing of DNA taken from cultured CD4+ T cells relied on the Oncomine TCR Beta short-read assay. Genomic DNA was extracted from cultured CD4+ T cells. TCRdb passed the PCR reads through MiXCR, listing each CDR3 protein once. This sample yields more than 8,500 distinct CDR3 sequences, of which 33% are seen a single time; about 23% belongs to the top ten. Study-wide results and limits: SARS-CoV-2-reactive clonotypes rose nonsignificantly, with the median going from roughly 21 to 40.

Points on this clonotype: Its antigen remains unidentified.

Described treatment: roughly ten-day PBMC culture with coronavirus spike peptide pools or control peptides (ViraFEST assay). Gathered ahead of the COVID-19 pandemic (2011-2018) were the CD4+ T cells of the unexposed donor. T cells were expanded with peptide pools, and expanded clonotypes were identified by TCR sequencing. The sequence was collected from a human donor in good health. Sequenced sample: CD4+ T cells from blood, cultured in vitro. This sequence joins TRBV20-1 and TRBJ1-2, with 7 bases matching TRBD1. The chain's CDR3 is CSRLEGAGYGYTF. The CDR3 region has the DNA TGCAGTAGGCTTGAGGGGGCTGGCTATGGCTACACCTTC.